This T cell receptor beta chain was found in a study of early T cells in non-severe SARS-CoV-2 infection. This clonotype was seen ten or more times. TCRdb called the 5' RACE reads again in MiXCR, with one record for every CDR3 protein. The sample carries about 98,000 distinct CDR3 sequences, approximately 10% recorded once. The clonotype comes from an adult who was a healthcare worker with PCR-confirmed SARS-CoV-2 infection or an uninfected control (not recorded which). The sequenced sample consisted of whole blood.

This CDR3 is CASSSRGGGNNSPLHF. The CDR3 DNA is TGTGCCAGCAGTTCCCGGGGAGGAGGGAATAATTCACCCCTCCACTTT. This chain uses TRBV12-3 or TRBV12-4 with TRBJ1-6; D remains ambiguous. The CDR3 sequence is 16 residues long. The V gene lost 4 bases and the J gene lost 5 bases, with 15 bases spanning the gap.